The subject of this entry is one T cell receptor (beta chain). In the original workflow: Amplification of reference gene primers was used by the study to estimate nucleated cell counts. TCRdb's table, derived via immunoSEQ multiplex PCR, lists solely in-frame clones and lacks some. V and J calls and clone size follow that table, whereas D and trimming were derived from the DNA. The repertoire holds a few hundred thousand clones, with over 75% as singletons. These data belong to a study of blood T cell repertoires in COVID-19. Study in general: Collection of acute and convalescent COVID-19 samples took place in the United States, Italy and Spain.

The V and J ends lost 5 bases and 4 bases respectively, with 9 bases between them. CDR1 and CDR2 (germline): SGHTA, FQGTGA. The CDR3 is made up of 13 amino acids. Sequenced input: peripheral blood. The chain employs TRBV7-3 and TRBJ2-1; D remains ambiguous. The source is a woman aged 70-85 years with COVID-19, enrolled during active disease. This CDR3 is CASSPGPYNEQFF. The CDR3 DNA follows: TGTGCCAGCAGCCCGGGTCCGTACAATGAGCAGTTCTTC.